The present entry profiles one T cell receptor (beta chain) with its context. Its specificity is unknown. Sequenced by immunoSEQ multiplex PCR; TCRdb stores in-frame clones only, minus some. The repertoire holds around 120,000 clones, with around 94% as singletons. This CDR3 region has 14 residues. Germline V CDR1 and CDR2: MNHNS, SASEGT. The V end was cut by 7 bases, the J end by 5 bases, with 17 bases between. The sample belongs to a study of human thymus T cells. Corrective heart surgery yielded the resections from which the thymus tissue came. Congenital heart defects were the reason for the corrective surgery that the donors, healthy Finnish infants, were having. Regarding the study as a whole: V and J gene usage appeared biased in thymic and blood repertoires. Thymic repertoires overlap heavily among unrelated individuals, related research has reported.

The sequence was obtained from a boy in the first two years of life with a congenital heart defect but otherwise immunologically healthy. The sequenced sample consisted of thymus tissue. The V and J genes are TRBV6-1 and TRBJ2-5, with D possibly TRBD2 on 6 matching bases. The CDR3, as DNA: TGTGCCAGCACCCGGGACTTTGGTACGGAGACCCAGTACTTC. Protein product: CASTRDFGTETQYF.